This T cell receptor (beta chain) was recorded in a study of T-cell reconstitution after alpha-beta-depleted transplantation in children. Overall study findings and caveats: Newly made T cells mostly supplied T-cell counts and diversity one year after transplant. Expanded graft clones numbering several hundred reportedly gave rise to alpha-beta T cells about two months after transplant. Recipient T cells and thymic progenitors that survived were the source of the high TCRbeta diversity seen at day 60 in some patients.

The CDR3 length is 15 residues. Germline V gene sequence: CDR1 SQVTM, CDR2 ANQGSEA. Germline trimming cut 6 bases from V and 8 bases from J; bases unmatched to any gene: 16. This clonotype appeared many times. Its cognate antigen is unknown. Library preparation (for TCRbeta) was performed with unique molecular identifiers. TCRdb analysed the PCR reads with MiXCR anew, one entry per CDR3 protein. Here the sample spans 550,000 to 600,000 distinct CDR3 sequences, roughly 24% being singletons. Specimen: PBMCs, mostly from graft donor cells, collected 360 days after TCRalphabeta/CD19-depleted stem cell transplant. The receptor's source is a boy younger than two who had a stem cell transplant for acute myeloid leukemia, so the T cells may come from the graft donor. The V call is TRBV29-1, the J call TRBJ1-2, with 9 positions matching TRBD1. The DNA for the CDR3 is TGCAGCGTCGGATCAGCCCGGACAGGGGAAAAAGGCTACACCTTC. Protein sequence: CSVGSARTGEKGYTF.